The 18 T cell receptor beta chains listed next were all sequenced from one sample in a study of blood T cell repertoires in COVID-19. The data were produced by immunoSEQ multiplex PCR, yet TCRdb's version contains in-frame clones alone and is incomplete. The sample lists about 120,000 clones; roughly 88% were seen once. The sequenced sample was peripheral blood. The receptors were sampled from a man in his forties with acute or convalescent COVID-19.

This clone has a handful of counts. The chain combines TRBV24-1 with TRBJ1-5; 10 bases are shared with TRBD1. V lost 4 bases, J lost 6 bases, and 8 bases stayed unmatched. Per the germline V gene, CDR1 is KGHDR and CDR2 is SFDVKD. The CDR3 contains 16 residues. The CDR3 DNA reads TGTGCCACCAGTGACCGCGGGACAGGGGTAGGTCAGCCCCAGCATTTT. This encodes CATSDRGTGVGQPQHF.

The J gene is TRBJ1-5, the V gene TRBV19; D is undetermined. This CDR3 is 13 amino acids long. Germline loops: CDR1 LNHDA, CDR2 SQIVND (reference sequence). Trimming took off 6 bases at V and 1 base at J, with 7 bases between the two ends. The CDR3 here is CASSPGSNQPQHF. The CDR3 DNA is TGTGCCAGTAGCCCGGGGAGCAATCAGCCCCAGCATTTT.

CDR3 residues: CASSSPARGTEAFF. In nucleotides, the CDR3 is TGTGCCAGCAGTTCCCCGGCCCGGGGCACTGAAGCTTTCTTT. The rearrangement uses TRBV6-5 and TRBJ1-1; no clear D gene. This CDR3 is 14 amino acids long. Germline CDR1 MNHEY, CDR2 SVGAGI. The ends were cut back, 4 bases at V and 4 bases at J, with 13 bases in the middle.

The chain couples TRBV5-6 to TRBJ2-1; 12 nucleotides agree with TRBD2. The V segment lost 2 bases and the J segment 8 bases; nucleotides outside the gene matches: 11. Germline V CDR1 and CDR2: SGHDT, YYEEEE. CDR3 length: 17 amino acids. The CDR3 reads CASSFTPLTSGGDEQFF. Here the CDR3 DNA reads TGTGCCAGCAGCTTCACCCCCTTGACTAGCGGGGGTGATGAGCAGTTCTTC.

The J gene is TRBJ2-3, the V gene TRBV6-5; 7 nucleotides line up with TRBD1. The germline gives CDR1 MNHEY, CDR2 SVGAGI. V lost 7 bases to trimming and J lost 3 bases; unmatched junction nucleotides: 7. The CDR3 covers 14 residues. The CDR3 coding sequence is TGTGCCAGCACCCCAGGGGGTGGTACAGATACGCAGTATTTT. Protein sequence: CASTPGGGTDTQYF.

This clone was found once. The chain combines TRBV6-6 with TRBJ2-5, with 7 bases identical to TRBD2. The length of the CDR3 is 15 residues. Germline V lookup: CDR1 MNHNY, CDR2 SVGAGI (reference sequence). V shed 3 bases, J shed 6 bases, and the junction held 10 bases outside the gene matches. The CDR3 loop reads CASSYRGPGGQTQYF. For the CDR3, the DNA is TGTGCCAGCAGTTATAGGGGACCGGGAGGTCAGACCCAGTACTTC.

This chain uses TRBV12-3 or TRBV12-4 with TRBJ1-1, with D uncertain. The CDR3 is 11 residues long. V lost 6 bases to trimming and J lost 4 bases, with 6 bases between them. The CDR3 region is CASRMSTEAFF. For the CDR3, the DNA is TGTGCCAGCAGGATGAGCACTGAAGCTTTCTTT.

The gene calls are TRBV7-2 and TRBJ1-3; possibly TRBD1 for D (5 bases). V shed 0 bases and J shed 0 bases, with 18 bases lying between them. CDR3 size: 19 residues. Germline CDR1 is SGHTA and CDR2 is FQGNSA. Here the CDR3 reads CASSLAGLSRGISGNTIYF. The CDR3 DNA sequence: TGTGCCAGCAGCTTAGCGGGACTCTCAAGGGGAATCTCTGGAAACACCATATATTTT.

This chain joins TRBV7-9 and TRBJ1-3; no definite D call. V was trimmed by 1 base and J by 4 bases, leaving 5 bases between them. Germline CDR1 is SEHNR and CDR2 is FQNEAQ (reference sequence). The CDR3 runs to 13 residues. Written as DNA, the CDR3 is TGTGCCAGCAGCTTAGACAACGGAAACACCATATATTTT. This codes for CASSLDNGNTIYF. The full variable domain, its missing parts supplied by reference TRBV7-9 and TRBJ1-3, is DTGVSQNPRHKITKRGQNVTFRCDPISEHNRLYWYRQTLGQGPEFLTYFQNEAQLEKSRLLSDRFSAERPKGSFSTLEIQRTEQGDSAMYLCASSLDNGNTIYFGEGSWLTVV.

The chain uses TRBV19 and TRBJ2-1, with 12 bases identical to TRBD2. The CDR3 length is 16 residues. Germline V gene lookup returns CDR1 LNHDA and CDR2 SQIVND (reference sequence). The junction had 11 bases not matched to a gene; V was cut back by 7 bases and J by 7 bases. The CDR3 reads CASTAPGLAGRNEQFF. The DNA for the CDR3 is TGTGCCAGTACCGCACCGGGACTAGCGGGTCGGAATGAGCAGTTCTTC.

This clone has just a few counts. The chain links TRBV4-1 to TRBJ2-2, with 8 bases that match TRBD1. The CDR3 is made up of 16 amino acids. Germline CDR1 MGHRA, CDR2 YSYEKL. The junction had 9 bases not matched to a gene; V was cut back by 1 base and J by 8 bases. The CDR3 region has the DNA TGCGCCAGCAGCCAAGTAGTAGGCAGGGGGCAAGGGGAGCTGTTTTTT. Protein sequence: CASSQVVGRGQGELFF.

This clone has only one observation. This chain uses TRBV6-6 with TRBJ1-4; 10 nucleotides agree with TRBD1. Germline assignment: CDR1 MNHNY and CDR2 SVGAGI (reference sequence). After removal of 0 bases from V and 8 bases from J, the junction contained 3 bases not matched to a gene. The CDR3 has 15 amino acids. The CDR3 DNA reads TGTGCCAGCAGTTACTCCGGGACAGGGGAGGAAAAACTGTTTTTT. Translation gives CASSYSGTGEEKLFF.

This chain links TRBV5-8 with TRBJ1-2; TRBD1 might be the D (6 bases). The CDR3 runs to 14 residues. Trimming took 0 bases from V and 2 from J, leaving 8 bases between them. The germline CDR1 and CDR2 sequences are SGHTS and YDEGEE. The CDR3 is CASSLAGENYGYTF. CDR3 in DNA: TGTGCCAGCAGCTTGGCAGGGGAAAACTATGGCTACACCTTC.

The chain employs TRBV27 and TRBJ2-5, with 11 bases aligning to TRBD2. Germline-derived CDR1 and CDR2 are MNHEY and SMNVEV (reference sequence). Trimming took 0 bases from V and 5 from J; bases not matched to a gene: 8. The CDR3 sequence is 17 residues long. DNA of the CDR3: TGTGCCAGCAGTTTATCGCGAGGTAGCGGGAGGGGGGAGACCCAGTACTTC. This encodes CASSLSRGSGRGETQYF.

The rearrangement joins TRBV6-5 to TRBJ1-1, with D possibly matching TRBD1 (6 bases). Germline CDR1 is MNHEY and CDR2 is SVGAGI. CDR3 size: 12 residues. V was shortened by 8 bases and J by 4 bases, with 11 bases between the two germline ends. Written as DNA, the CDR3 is TGTGCCAGCGATAGGGGGGGCACTGAAGCTTTCTTT. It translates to CASDRGGTEAFF.

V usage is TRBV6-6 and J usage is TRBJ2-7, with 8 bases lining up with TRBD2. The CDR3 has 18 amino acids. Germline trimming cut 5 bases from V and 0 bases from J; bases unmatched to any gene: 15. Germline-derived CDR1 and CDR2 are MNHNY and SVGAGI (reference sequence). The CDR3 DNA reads TGTGCCAGCAGTCCCCGGCCCTTTCTAGCGGGCGGCTCCTACGAGCAGTACTTC. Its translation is CASSPRPFLAGGSYEQYF.

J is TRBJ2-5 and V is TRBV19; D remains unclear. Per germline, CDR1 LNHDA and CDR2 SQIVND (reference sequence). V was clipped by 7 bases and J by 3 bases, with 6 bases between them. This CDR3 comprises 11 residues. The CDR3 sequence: CASTKKETQYF. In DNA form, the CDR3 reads TGTGCCAGTACTAAGAAAGAGACCCAGTACTTC.

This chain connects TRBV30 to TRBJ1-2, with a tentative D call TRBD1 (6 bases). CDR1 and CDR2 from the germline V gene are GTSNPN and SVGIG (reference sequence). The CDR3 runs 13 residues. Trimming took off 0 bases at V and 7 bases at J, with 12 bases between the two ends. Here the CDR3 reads CAWSVGGAGGYTF. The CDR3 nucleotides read TGTGCCTGGAGTGTAGGGGGGGCGGGTGGCTACACCTTC.